The clone carrying this T cell receptor (beta chain) has ten or more counts. The target antigen is unknown. The CDR3 spans 14 residues. The germline V gene encodes CDR1 SGHTA and CDR2 FQGTGA. The V segment lost 6 bases and the J segment 1 base; nucleotides outside the gene matches: 3. TCRdb re-called the 5' RACE reads through MiXCR, storing one row per CDR3 protein. The sample includes some 78,000 distinct CDR3 sequences, about 5.2% of them seen just once. This specimen belongs to a study of neurological immune-mediated disorders. Broader study findings: No expanded-clone CDR3 amino acid sequence recurred across subjects, suggesting private TCR-beta repertoires. Patients with HTLV-1-associated myelopathy had the highest level of TCR clonal expansion, whereas patients with multiple sclerosis had the lowest level, falling beneath the level found in healthy controls. A possible signature was seen in one related-CDR3 cluster, into which phylogenetic grouping placed the repertoires of 18 of 34 multiple sclerosis patients.

PBMCs numbering 2 million and stored at -80 C yielded the unsorted libraries. The sequencing sample was made of PBMCs. J is TRBJ1-1 and V is TRBV7-3; 9 bases are shared with TRBD1. This clonotype originated in a woman under 40 with multiple sclerosis. The CDR3 region has the DNA TGTGCCAGCAGGTCGGGACAGGGGAACACTGAAGCTTTCTTT. Amino acids: CASRSGQGNTEAFF.